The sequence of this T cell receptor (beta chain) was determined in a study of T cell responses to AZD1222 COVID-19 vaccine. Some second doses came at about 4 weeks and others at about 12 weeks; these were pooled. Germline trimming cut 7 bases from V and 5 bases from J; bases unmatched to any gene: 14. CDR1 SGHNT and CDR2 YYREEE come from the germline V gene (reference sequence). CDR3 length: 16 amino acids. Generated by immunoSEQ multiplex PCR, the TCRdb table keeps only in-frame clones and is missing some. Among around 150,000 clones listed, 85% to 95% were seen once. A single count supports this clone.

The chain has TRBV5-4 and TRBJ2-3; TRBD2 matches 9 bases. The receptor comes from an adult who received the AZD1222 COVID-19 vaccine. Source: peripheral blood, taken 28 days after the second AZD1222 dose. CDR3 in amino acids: CASGAGLQRGEDTQYF. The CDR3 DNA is TGTGCCAGCGGCGCAGGGCTTCAGCGGGGGGAAGATACGCAGTATTTT.